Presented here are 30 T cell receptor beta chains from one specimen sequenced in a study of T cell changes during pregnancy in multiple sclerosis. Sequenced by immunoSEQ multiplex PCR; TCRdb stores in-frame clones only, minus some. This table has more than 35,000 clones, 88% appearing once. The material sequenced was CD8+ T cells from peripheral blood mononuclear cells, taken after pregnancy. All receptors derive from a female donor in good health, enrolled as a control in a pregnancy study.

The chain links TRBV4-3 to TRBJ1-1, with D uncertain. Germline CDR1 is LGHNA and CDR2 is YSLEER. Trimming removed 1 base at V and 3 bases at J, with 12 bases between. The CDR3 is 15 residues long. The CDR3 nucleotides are TGCGCCAGCAGCCAAGTCGACGCCCGGGACACTGAAGCTTTCTTT. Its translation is CASSQVDARDTEAFF.

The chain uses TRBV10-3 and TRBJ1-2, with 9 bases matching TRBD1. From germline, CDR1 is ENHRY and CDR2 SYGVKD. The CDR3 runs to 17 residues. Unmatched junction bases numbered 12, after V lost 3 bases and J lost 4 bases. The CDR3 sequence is CAISDRDRAYISYGYTF. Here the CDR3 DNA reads TGTGCCATCAGTGACCGGGACAGGGCCTATATTTCCTATGGCTACACCTTC.

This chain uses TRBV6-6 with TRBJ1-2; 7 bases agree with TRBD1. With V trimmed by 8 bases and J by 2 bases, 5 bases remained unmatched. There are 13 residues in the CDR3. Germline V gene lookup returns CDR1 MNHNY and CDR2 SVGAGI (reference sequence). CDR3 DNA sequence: TGTGCCAGCGACCTACAGGGGAACTATGGCTACACCTTC. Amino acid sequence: CASDLQGNYGYTF.

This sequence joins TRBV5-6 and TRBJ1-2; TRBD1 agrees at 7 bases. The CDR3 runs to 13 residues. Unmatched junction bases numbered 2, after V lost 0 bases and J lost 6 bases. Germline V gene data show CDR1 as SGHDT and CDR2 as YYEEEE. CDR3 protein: CASSLAGTDGYTF. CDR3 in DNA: TGTGCCAGCAGCTTGGCCGGGACAGATGGCTACACCTTC.

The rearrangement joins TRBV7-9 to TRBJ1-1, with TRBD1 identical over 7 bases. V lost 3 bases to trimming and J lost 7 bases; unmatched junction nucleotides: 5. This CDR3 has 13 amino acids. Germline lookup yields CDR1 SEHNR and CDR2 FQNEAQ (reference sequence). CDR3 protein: CASSFLQGGEAFF. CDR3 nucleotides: TGTGCCAGCAGCTTTCTCCAGGGGGGTGAAGCTTTCTTT.

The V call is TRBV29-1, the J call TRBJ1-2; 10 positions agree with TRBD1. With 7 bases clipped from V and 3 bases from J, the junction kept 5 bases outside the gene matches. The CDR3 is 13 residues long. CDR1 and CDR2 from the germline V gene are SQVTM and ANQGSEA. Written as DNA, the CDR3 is TGCAGCGCCCTGACAGGGGGCGACTATGGCTACACCTTC. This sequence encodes CSALTGGDYGYTF.

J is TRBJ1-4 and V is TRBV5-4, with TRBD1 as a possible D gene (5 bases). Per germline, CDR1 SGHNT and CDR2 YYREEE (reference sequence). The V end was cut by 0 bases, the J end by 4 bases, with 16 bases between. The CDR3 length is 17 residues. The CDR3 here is CASSLVVRDSVNEKLFF. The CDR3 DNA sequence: TGTGCCAGCAGCTTGGTAGTCCGCGACAGTGTTAATGAAAAACTGTTTTTT. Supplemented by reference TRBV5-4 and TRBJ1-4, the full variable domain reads ETGVTQSPTHLIKTRGQQVTLRCSSQSGHNTVSWYQQALGQGPQFIFQYYREEENGRGNFPPRFSGLQFPNYSSELNVNALELDDSALYLCASSLVVRDSVNEKLFFGSGTQLSVL.

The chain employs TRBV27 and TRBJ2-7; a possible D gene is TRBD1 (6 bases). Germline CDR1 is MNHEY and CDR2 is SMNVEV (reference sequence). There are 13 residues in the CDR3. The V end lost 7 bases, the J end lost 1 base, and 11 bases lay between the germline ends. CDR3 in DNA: TGTGCCAGCATGGGGGCCAGTTCCTACGAGCAGTACTTC. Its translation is CASMGASSYEQYF.

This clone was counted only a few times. The CDR3 here is CASSLDSAYYGYTF. The CDR3 DNA follows: TGTGCCAGCAGCTTGGACAGTGCTTACTATGGCTACACCTTC. The V gene is TRBV7-9, the J gene TRBJ1-2, with TRBD1 as a possible D gene (6 bases). Germline V gene sequence: CDR1 SEHNR, CDR2 FQNEAQ (reference sequence). The CDR3 is 14 amino acids. Trimming stripped 3 bases from V and 3 bases from J, with 11 bases between.

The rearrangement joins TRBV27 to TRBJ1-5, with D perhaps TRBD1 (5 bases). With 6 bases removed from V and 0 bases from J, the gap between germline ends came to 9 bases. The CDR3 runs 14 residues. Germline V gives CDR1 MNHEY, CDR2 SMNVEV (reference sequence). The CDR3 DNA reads TGTGCCAGCAGCATAGGGGTTAGCAATCAGCCCCAGCATTTT. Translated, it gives CASSIGVSNQPQHF.

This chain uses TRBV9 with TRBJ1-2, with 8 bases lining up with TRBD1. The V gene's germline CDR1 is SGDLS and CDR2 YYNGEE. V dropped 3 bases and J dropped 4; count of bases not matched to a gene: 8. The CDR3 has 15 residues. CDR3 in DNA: TGTGCCAGCAGCGCGTCGCAGGGGGCCCCCTATGGCTACACCTTC. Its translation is CASSASQGAPYGYTF.

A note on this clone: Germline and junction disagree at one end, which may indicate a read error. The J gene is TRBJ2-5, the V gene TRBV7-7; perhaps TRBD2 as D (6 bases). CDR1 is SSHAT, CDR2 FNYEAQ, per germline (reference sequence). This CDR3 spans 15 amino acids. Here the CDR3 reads CASSLQAGPPETQYF. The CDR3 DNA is TGTGCTAGCAGCTTACAAGCGGGCCCCCCTGAGACCCAGTACTTC.

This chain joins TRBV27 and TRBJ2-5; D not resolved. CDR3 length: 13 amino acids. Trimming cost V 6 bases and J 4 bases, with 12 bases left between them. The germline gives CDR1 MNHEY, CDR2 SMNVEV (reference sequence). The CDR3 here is CASSETFPETQYF. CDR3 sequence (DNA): TGTGCCAGCAGCGAGACTTTTCCAGAGACCCAGTACTTC.

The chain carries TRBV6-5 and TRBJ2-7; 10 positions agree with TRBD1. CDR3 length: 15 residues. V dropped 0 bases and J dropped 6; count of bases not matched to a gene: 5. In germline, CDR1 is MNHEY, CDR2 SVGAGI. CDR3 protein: CASSYSRDRGREQYF. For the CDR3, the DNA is TGTGCCAGCAGTTACTCGAGAGACAGGGGGCGCGAGCAGTACTTC.

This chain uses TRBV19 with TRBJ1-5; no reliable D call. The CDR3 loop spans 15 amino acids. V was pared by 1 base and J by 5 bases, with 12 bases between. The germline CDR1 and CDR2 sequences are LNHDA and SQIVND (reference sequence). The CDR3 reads CASSIGPRGYQPQHF. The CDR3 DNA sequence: TGTGCCAGTAGTATAGGGCCTCGAGGCTATCAGCCCCAGCATTTT.

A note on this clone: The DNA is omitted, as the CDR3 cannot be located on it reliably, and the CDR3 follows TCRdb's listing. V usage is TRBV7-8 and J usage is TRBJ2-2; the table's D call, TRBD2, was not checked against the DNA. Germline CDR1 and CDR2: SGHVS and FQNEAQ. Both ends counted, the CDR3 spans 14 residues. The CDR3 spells CASSLYRRAGELFF.

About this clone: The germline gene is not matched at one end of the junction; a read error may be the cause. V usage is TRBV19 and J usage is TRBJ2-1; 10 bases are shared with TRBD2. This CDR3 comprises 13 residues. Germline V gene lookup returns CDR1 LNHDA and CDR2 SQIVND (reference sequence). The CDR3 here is CASSISGTSDHLF. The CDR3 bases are TGTGCCAGTAGTATCTCCGGGACTAGCGACCACCTCTTC. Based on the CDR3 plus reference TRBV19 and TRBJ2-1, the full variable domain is DGGITQSPKYLFRKEGQNVTLSCEQNLNHDAMYWYRQDPGQGLRLIYYSQIVNDFQKGDIAEGYSVSREKKESFPLTVTSAQKNPTAFYLCASSISGTSDHLFGPGTRLTVL.

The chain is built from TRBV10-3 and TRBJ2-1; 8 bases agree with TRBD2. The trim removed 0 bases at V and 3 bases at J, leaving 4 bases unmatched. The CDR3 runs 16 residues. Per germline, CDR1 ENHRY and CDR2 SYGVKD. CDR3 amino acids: CAISESAGGRYNEQFF. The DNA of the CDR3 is TGTGCCATCAGTGAGTCGGCGGGGGGCCGCTACAATGAGCAGTTCTTC.

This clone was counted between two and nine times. The CDR3 nucleotides read TGTGCCAGCAGGCGACTAGCGGGGAACAATGAGCAGTTCTTC. Amino acid sequence: CASRRLAGNNEQFF. The J gene is TRBJ2-1, the V gene TRBV4-2; 11 bases agree with TRBD2. The CDR3 is made up of 14 amino acids. V dropped 6 bases and J dropped 5; count of bases not matched to a gene: 3. Germline V gives CDR1 LGHNA, CDR2 YNFKEQ.

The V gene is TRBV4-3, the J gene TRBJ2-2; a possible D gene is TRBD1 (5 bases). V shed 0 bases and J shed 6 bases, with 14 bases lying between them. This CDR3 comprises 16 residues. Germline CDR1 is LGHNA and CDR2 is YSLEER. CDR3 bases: TGCGCCAGCAGCCAAGATAGGGGCAGCATTGCCGGGGAGCTGTTTTTT. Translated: CASSQDRGSIAGELFF.

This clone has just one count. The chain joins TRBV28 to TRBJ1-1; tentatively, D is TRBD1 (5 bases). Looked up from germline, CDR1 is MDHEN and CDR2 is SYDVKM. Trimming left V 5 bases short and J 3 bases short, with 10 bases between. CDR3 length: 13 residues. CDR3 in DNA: TGTGCCAGCAGTGAGATGGGGCACACTGAAGCTTTCTTT. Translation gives CASSEMGHTEAFF. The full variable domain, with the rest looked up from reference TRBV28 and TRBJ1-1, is DVKVTQSSRYLVKRTGEKVFLECVQDMDHENMFWYRQDPGLGLRLIYFSYDVKMKEKGDIPEGYSVSREKKERFSLILESASTNQTSMYLCASSEMGHTEAFFGQGTRLTVV.

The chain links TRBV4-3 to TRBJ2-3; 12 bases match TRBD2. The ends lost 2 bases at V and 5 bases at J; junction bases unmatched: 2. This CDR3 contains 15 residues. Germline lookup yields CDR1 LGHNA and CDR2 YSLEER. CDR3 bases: TGCGCCAGCAGCCAACTAGCGGGGGGGATAGATACGCAGTATTTT. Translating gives CASSQLAGGIDTQYF.

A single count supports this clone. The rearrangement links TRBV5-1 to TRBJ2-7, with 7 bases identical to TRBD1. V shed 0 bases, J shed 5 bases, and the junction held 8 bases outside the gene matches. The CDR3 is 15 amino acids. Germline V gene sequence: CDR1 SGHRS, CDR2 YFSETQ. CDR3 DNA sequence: TGCGCCAGCAGCTTGGCCTATGACAGGGCCAACGAGCAGTACTTC. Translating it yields CASSLAYDRANEQYF.

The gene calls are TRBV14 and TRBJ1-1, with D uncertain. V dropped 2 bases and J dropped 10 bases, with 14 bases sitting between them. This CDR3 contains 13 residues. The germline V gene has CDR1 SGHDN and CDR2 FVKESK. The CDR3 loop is CASSQHNRIGAFF. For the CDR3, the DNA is TGTGCCAGCAGCCAACATAATCGAATCGGAGCTTTCTTT. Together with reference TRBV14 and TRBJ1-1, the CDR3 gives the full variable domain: EAGVTQFPSHSVIEKGQTVTLRCDPISGHDNLYWYRRVMGKEIKFLLHFVKESKQDESGMPNNRFLAERTGGTYSTLKVQPAELEDSGVYFCASSQHNRIGAFFGQGTRLTVV.

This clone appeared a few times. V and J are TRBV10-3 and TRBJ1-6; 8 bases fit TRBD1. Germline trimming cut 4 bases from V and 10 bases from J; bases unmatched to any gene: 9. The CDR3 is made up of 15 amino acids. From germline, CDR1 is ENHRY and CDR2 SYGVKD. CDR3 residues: CAISGVDRVESPLHF. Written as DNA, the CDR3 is TGTGCCATCAGTGGGGTGGACAGGGTTGAATCACCCCTCCACTTT.

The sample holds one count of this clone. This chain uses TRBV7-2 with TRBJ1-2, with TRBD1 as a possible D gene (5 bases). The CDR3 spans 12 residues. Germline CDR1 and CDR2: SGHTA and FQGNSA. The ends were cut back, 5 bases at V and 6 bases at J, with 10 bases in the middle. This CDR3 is CASSQQGNGYTF. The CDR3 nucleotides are TGTGCCAGCAGCCAGCAGGGAAATGGCTACACCTTC.

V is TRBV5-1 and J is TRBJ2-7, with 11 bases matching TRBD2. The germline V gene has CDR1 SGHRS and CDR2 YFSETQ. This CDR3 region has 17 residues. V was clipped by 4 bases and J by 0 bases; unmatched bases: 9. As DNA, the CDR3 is TGCGCCAGCAGCCCCCGACTAGCGGGGCCGACCTCCTACGAGCAGTACTTC. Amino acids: CASSPRLAGPTSYEQYF.

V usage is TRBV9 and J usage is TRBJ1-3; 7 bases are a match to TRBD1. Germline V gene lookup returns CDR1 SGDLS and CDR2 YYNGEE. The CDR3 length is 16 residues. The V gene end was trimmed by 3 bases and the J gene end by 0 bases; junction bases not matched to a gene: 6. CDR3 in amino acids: CASSATGTVSGNTIYF. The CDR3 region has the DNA TGTGCCAGCAGCGCTACCGGGACAGTCTCTGGAAACACCATATATTTT.

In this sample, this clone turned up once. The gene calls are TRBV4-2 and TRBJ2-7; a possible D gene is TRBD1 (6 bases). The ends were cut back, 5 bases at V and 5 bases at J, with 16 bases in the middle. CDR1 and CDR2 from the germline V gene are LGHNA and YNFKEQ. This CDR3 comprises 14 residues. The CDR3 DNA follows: TGTGCCAGCAGCGCAACAGGGATTCCCCACGAGCAGTACTTC. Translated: CASSATGIPHEQYF.

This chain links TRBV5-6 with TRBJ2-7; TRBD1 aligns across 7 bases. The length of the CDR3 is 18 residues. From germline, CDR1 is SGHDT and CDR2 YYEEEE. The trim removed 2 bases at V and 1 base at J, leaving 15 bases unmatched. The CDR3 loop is CASSFDEDRDSRSYEQYF. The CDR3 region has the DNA TGTGCCAGCAGCTTCGACGAGGACCGGGACAGTCGATCCTACGAGCAGTACTTC. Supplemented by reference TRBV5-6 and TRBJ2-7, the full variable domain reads DAGVTQSPTHLIKTRGQQVTLRCSPKSGHDTVSWYQQALGQGPQFIFQYYEEEERQRGNFPDRFSGHQFPNYSSELNVNALLLGDSALYLCASSFDEDRDSRSYEQYFGPGTRLTVT.